Given below is one TCR beta chain in context. The length of the CDR3 is 16 residues. The V segment lost 2 bases and the J segment 3 bases; nucleotides outside the gene matches: 1. Germline CDR1 reads SGHRS; CDR2 reads YFSETQ. This sample was taken from a study of blood T cell repertoires in COVID-19. Study summary: COVID-19 samples collected from the United States, Italy and Spain covered acute and convalescent phases. Nucleic acid was either cDNA or gDNA, and it came from T cells, B-cell-depleted T cells, or PBMCs.

In the study's own analysis: Researchers report that nucleated cell counts were estimated from reference gene primer amplification. Measured with immunoSEQ multiplex PCR; TCRdb has only the in-frame clones, and not every one. V and J calls and clone size are as listed in that table; D and trimming were resolved from the DNA. The table has approximately 270,000 clones, approximately 89% seen once. The chain links TRBV5-1 to TRBJ2-3, with 15 bases identical to TRBD2. The sequenced sample was peripheral blood. The receptor was isolated from a man aged 35-49 years with active or convalescent COVID-19. CDR3 nucleotide sequence: TGCGCCAGCAGCTTTGGGACTAGCGGGGGGACAGATACGCAGTATTTT. This gives the protein CASSFGTSGGTDTQYF.